The 18 T cell receptor beta chains given below trace back to one sample, sequenced in a study of beta chain features in type 1 diabetes (dated by TCRdb to the late 2010s). Library preparation employed the immunoSEQ multiplex PCR assay. The entire amount of isolated RNA was reverse transcribed using the High Capacity cDNA Reverse Transcription Kit, so the sequenced TCRB transcripts were expressed ones. Here the immuneACCESS table is served through TCRdb, limited to in-frame sequences with V and J called. Missing clones are a known gap in these copies; in checked studies unresolved V genes cover under half, and the rest lacks a known reason. The table for this sample lists under 400,000 clones; around 13% of them were counted only once. The ten largest clonotypes hold 6.7% of the sample. Sequenced material: central memory CD4+ T cells from blood. The receptors were sampled from a man aged 30 to 45 in good health.

This sequence joins TRBV11-2 and TRBJ2-3; D is unclear. The germline CDR1 and CDR2 sequences are SGHAT and FQNNGV. V was shortened by 0 bases and J by 0 bases, with 7 bases between the two germline ends. The CDR3 runs to 15 residues. DNA for the CDR3: TGTGCCAGCAGCTTAGATCGTACGAGCACAGATACGCAGTATTTT. Protein: CASSLDRTSTDTQYF. Full variable domain (outside the CDR3, taken from reference TRBV11-2 and TRBJ2-3): EAGVAQSPRYKIIEKRQSVAFWCNPISGHATLYWYQQILGQGPKLLIQFQNNGVVDDSQLPKDRFSAERLKGVDSTLKIQPAKLEDSAVYLCASSLDRTSTDTQYFGPGTRLTVL.

The sample holds a few counts of this clone. V is TRBV5-5 and J is TRBJ2-7, with TRBD1 matching 7 bases. J was trimmed by 2 bases and V by 0 bases; bases with no gene match: 5. This CDR3 contains 15 residues. Germline V gene sequence: CDR1 SGHKS, CDR2 YYEKEE (reference sequence). The CDR3 region is CASSLGRGQAYEQYV. In DNA, the CDR3 is TGTGCCAGCAGCTTGGGGCGTGGACAGGCCTACGAGCAGTACGTC.

V gene TRBV9 combines with J gene TRBJ2-3; 10 positions match TRBD2. The length of the CDR3 is 15 residues. V was pared by 0 bases and J by 4 bases, with 2 bases of the junction left unmatched. The germline gives CDR1 SGDLS, CDR2 YYNGEE. The CDR3 here is CASSVGTSGPDTQYF. The DNA of the CDR3 is TGTGCCAGCAGCGTAGGGACTAGCGGACCAGATACGCAGTATTTT.

The chain couples TRBV4-3 to TRBJ2-2; the D is unclear. The CDR3 consists of 14 residues. Trimming stripped 1 base from V and 1 base from J, with 4 bases between. The germline V gene encodes CDR1 LGHNA and CDR2 YSLEER. The CDR3 loop is CASSQGRNTGELFF. The CDR3 DNA sequence: TGCGCCAGCAGCCAAGGAAGGAACACCGGGGAGCTGTTTTTT.

The chain combines TRBV6-6 with TRBJ2-7, with 11 bases lining up with TRBD2. Germline V gene sequence: CDR1 MNHNY, CDR2 SVGAGI (reference sequence). The CDR3 extends over 15 amino acids. Here the CDR3 DNA reads TGTGCCATCAGTGTAGCGGGAGGGCCAGATTACGAGCAGTACGTC. Translation gives CAISVAGGPDYEQYV.

This sequence joins TRBV6-1 and TRBJ1-5, with D tentatively TRBD1 (5 bases). Germline V gene lookup returns CDR1 MNHNS and CDR2 SASEGT. Trimming left V 7 bases short and J 0 bases short, with 7 bases between. CDR3 length: 13 residues. The CDR3 nucleotides read TGTGCCAGCATTGACAGTAGCAATCAGCCCCAGCATTTT. Translation: CASIDSSNQPQHF.

The sample holds a few counts of this clone. The genes are TRBV5-5 and TRBJ2-1; the D gene could be TRBD1 or TRBD2 (6 bases each). The CDR3 contains 15 residues. Germline values: CDR1 SGHKS, CDR2 YYEKEE (reference sequence). V lost 0 bases and J 6 bases, leaving 13 bases between the germline ends. The CDR3 protein is CASSLAGGGGNEQFF. The DNA of the CDR3 is TGTGCCAGCAGCTTGGCCGGGGGCGGCGGCAATGAGCAGTTCTTC.

This clone came up a few times. The rearrangement links TRBV15 to TRBJ1-5; D not resolved. The ends were cut back, 0 bases at V and 7 bases at J, with 4 bases in the middle. Germline V gene data show CDR1 as LNHNV and CDR2 as YYDKDF (reference sequence). This CDR3 region has 12 residues. CDR3 sequence reads: CATSRDSQPQHF. The CDR3 DNA is TGTGCCACCAGCAGAGATTCCCAGCCCCAGCATTTT. Drawing the rest from reference TRBV15 and TRBJ1-5, the complete variable domain is DAMVIQNPRYQVTQFGKPVTLSCSQTLNHNVMYWYQQKSSQAPKLLFHYYDKDFNNEADTPDNFQSRRPNTSFCFLDIRSPGLGDTAMYLCATSRDSQPQHFGDGTRLSIL.

This clone was detected only a few times. V and J are TRBV13 and TRBJ1-1; maybe TRBD1 (5 bases). Trimming removed 5 bases at V and 11 bases at J, with 33 bases between. This CDR3 is 18 amino acids long. The germline V gene has CDR1 PRHDT and CDR2 FYEKMQ (reference sequence). The CDR3 coding sequence is TGTGCCAGCAGCCGTTCCGAGTGGGGCTCTACCTCTAAGGGCATGGCTTTCTTT. It codes for CASSRSEWGSTSKGMAFF.

The gene calls are TRBV6-1 and TRBJ1-6, with 7 positions matching TRBD1. The V segment lost 6 bases and the J segment 0 bases; nucleotides outside the gene matches: 2. Per germline, CDR1 MNHNS and CDR2 SASEGT. The CDR3 spans 15 residues. This CDR3 reads CASRRDSSYNSPLHF. Here the CDR3 DNA reads TGTGCCAGCAGGCGGGACAGCTCCTATAATTCACCCCTCCACTTT.

The gene calls are TRBV7-2 and TRBJ2-1; 10 positions agree with TRBD2. CDR1 SGHTA and CDR2 FQGNSA come from the germline V gene. The V and J ends lost 4 bases and 7 bases, in that order; junction bases with no gene match: 7. The CDR3 is made up of 15 amino acids. This CDR3 reads CASSSAAGGPNEQFF. The CDR3 DNA follows: TGTGCCAGCAGCTCAGCAGCGGGAGGGCCAAATGAGCAGTTCTTC.

This clone occurred a few times. J is TRBJ1-2 and V is TRBV5-1, with 8 nucleotides matching TRBD1. The CDR3 covers 16 residues. Germline trimming cut 0 bases from V and 4 bases from J; bases unmatched to any gene: 8. Germline loops: CDR1 SGHRS, CDR2 YFSETQ. CDR3 nucleotide sequence: TGCGCCAGCAGCTTGGAATCTGGGACAGGAGTCTATGGCTACACCTTC. Translated: CASSLESGTGVYGYTF. The entire variable domain, with the rest obtained from reference TRBV5-1 and TRBJ1-2, is as follows: KAGVTQTPRYLIKTRGQQVTLSCSPISGHRSVSWYQQTPGQGLQFLFEYFSETQRNKGNFPGRFSGRQFSNSRSEMNVSTLELGDSALYLCASSLESGTGVYGYTFGSGTRLTVV.

In its sample, this clone was seen a few times. At one boundary the junction diverges from the germline segment, which might be a read error. V usage is TRBV7-8 and J usage is TRBJ1-2, with TRBD1 matching over 8 bases. Germline V lookup: CDR1 SGHVS, CDR2 FQNEAQ. The CDR3 sequence is 13 residues long. The CDR3 loop reads CASSLSQFQGAVF. The DNA for the CDR3 is TGTGCCAGCAGCTTATCCCAATTTCAGGGGGCGGTCTTC.

The chain uses TRBV5-1 and TRBJ2-7; D perhaps matches TRBD2 (5 bases). Germline V CDR1 and CDR2: SGHRS, YFSETQ. CDR3 length equals 13 residues. With 0 bases removed from V and 5 bases from J, the gap between germline ends came to 9 bases. Written as DNA, the CDR3 is TGCGCCAGCAGCTTGGCGGGGTATGACGAGCAGTACTTC. It translates to CASSLAGYDEQYF.

As for this clone: Other nucleotide sequences in the sample specify the same CDR3. This sequence joins TRBV6-4 and TRBJ2-2; tentative D call: TRBD2 (5 bases). This CDR3 has 14 amino acids. CDR1 is MRHNA and CDR2 is SNTAGT in the germline V gene. The V and J ends lost 7 bases and 5 bases respectively, with 14 bases between them. CDR3 nucleotide sequence: TGTGCCAGCACCCCAAGTCCGGGAACCGGGGAGCTGTTTTTT. As protein: CASTPSPGTGELFF.

A few counts support this clone. Within the sample, other DNA sequences also encode this same CDR3. The CDR3 DNA reads as TGTGCCAGCAGCGTAGAAAGCGGTAGGAACATTCAGTACTTC. Amino acids: CASSVESGRNIQYF. V and J are TRBV9 and TRBJ2-4, with D possibly TRBD2 on 5 matching bases. The V and J ends lost 0 bases and 7 bases respectively, with 11 bases between them. CDR1 is SGDLS, CDR2 YYNGEE, per germline. The CDR3 is made up of 14 amino acids. The full variable domain, its missing parts supplied by reference TRBV9 and TRBJ2-4, is DSGVTQTPKHLITATGQRVTLRCSPRSGDLSVYWYQQSLDQGLQFLIQYYNGEERAKGNILERFSAQQFPDLHSELNLSSLELGDSALYFCASSVESGRNIQYFGAGTRLSVL.

CDR3: CASSGRDTGNTIYF. CDR3 in DNA: TGTGCCAGCAGCGGACGGGACACAGGAAACACCATATATTTT. The V and J genes are TRBV9 and TRBJ1-3; tentatively, D is TRBD1 (6 bases). Germline CDR1 SGDLS, CDR2 YYNGEE. The CDR3 contains 14 residues. Trimming took 3 bases from V and 4 from J, leaving 11 bases between them.

In its sample, this clone was seen a few times. This chain links TRBV9 with TRBJ2-2; D remains ambiguous. CDR1 is SGDLS, CDR2 YYNGEE, per germline. The CDR3 totals 12 residues. V shed 1 base and J shed 2 bases, with 0 bases lying between them. As DNA, the CDR3 is TGTGCCAGCAGCGTAAACACCGGGGAGCTGTTTTTT. Its protein product is CASSVNTGELFF. Supplemented by reference TRBV9 and TRBJ2-2, the full variable domain reads DSGVTQTPKHLITATGQRVTLRCSPRSGDLSVYWYQQSLDQGLQFLIQYYNGEERAKGNILERFSAQQFPDLHSELNLSSLELGDSALYFCASSVNTGELFFGEGSRLTVL.